This TCR beta chain was recovered during a study of cytomegalovirus exposure and HLA in healthy donors. The study's findings and limits: Later analysis identified a missense DCLRE1C variant that was linked to TCR beta V- and J-gene trimming. The majority of CMV-associated TCR beta chains were reported as apparently HLA-restricted in a later analysis. As immune exposure information, only CMV serostatus was available.

On this clone: Its antigen is unidentified.

PCR primers comprised 60 Vbeta and 13 Jbeta primers. Sequenced by immunoSEQ multiplex PCR; TCRdb stores in-frame clones only, minus some. The sample lists fewer than 250,000 clones, around 87% occurring once. The receptor was isolated from a man between 25 and 39 years old in good health and CMV-seronegative. Input material: PBMCs.

In nucleotides, the CDR3 is TGTGCCAGCAGCCCAGGGGGGGGACTAGCGGGCTACAATGAGCAGTTCTTC. Translating it yields CASSPGGGLAGYNEQFF. V is TRBV7-6 and J is TRBJ2-1; 12 nucleotides align to TRBD2. The J segment lost 3 bases and the V segment lost 5 bases, leaving 8 bases of the junction unmatched. CDR1 and CDR2 from the germline V gene are SGHVS and FNYEAQ. The CDR3 is made up of 17 amino acids.